A selection of T cell receptor beta chains follows, all from one sample in a study of shared clonotypes between healthy human individuals. The repertoire was sequenced with immunoSEQ multiplex PCR; TCRdb's copy has only in-frame clones and lacks some. The repertoire holds about 1.9 million clones, with 85% to 95% as singletons. The sample consisted of naive CD8+ T cells from PBMCs. The receptors were gathered from a man between 18 and 35 years old in good health. Some clones in this sample may be carry-over from other donors' samples. Both conserved end residues are part of each CDR3. The order of the fields is clone size, V gene, J gene, D gene, CDR3 protein, CDR3 DNA. D genes are given only for firm matches. The listing skips clone size in some rows; elsewhere it reads once, few, many or a size class.

.,TRBV10-3,TRBJ2-1,.,CAISLAESSYNEQFF,TGTGCCATCAGCTTAGCGGAGAGCTCCTACAATGAGCAGTTCTTC
.,TRBV7-9,TRBJ1-4,.,CASGGGNEKLFF,TGTGCCAGCGGTGGGGGGAATGAAAAACTGTTTTTT
.,TRBV11-3,TRBJ1-1,.,CASSSRSEGAFF,TGTGCCAGCAGCTCCCGTTCGGAGGGGGCTTTCTTT
.,TRBV28,TRBJ2-5,.,CASSWGQGPYRQETQYF,TGTGCCAGCAGTTGGGGCCAGGGCCCGTACCGCCAAGAGACCCAGTACTTC
.,TRBV6-6,TRBJ2-7,.,CASSEGPFYEQYF,TGTGCCAGCAGCGAAGGCCCGTTCTACGAGCAGTACTTC
.,TRBV6-5,TRBJ1-3,.,CASSYDRSSGNTIYF,TGTGCCAGCAGTTACGACAGGTCCTCTGGAAACACCATATATTTT
.,TRBV23-1,TRBJ1-5,.,CASSENDRLSNQPQHF,TGCGCCAGCAGCGAAAACGACAGACTTAGCAATCAGCCCCAGCATTTT
.,TRBV7-9,TRBJ2-2,TRBD1,CASSPRQGTSNSGELFF,TGTGCCAGCAGCCCCAGACAGGGAACGTCGAACTCCGGGGAGCTGTTTTTT
.,TRBV9,TRBJ2-3,TRBD1,CASSTPMGQGVTDTQYF,TGTGCCAGCAGCACTCCGATGGGACAGGGGGTGACAGATACGCAGTATTTT
.,TRBV4-3,TRBJ2-1,.,CASSQERQDPEQFF,TGCGCCAGCAGCCAAGAAAGGCAGGACCCTGAGCAGTTCTTC
.,TRBV2,TRBJ2-4,.,CASSDAEGKNIQYF,TGTGCCAGCAGTGACGCGGAAGGGAAAAACATTCAGTACTTC
.,TRBV4-1,TRBJ2-7,TRBD2,CASRIDSGRGSYEQYF,TGCGCCAGCAGAATCGACAGCGGGAGGGGGTCCTACGAGCAGTACTTC
.,TRBV29-1,TRBJ2-7,.,CSVLGPIYEQYF,TGCAGCGTTTTGGGTCCGATCTACGAGCAGTACTTC
once,TRBV7-9,TRBJ2-7,.,CASSPLEFVKYF,TGTGCCAGCAGCCCACTAGAGTTTGTGAAGTACTTC
.,TRBV6-5,TRBJ2-7,.,CASSYHPEDQRDEQYF,TGTGCCAGCAGTTACCACCCGGAGGATCAGCGAGACGAGCAGTACTTC
once,TRBV28,TRBJ1-5,.,CASSLRVGYQPQHF,TGTGCCAGCAGTTTAAGGGTAGGGTATCAGCCCCAGCATTTT
.,TRBV19,TRBJ2-3,.,CASSTPKGDTQYF,TGTGCCAGTAGTACCCCGAAGGGGGATACGCAGTATTTT
.,TRBV27,TRBJ1-4,.,CASSSREVANEKLFF,TGTGCCAGCAGTTCCAGGGAGGTGGCTAATGAAAAACTGTTTTTT
.,TRBV2,TRBJ2-1,TRBD1,CASSPGTGVYNEQFF,TGTGCCAGCAGTCCCGGGACAGGGGTCTACAATGAGCAGTTCTTC
.,TRBV4-3,TRBJ2-1,TRBD1,CASSLSLRDRGRGNEQFF,TGCGCCAGCAGCCTAAGCCTTAGGGACAGGGGAAGGGGAAATGAGCAGTTCTTC
.,TRBV27,TRBJ2-6,.,CASRGIVGHSFGFGSGANVLTF,TGTGCCTCCAGGGGAATAGTAGGGCATAGTTTTGGGTTCGGCTCTGGGGCCAACGTCCTGACTTTC
once,TRBV7-8,TRBJ2-2,TRBD1,CASSAPRTGALTGELFF,TGTGCCAGCAGCGCCCCCCGGACAGGGGCTCTCACCGGGGAGCTGTTTTTT
.,TRBV7-9,TRBJ1-2,.,CASSLAAVPWYGYTF,TGTGCCAGCAGCTTAGCTGCAGTCCCTTGGTATGGCTACACCTTC
.,TRBV5-4,TRBJ2-1,.,CASSFFYEQFF,TGTGCCAGCAGCTTCTTTTATGAGCAGTTCTTC
.,TRBV27,TRBJ2-7,.,CASSLSGRSYEQYF,TGTGCCAGCAGTTTATCGGGGAGGTCCTACGAGCAGTACTTC
.,TRBV30,TRBJ1-1,.,CAWSVFHNTEAFF,TGTGCCTGGAGTGTTTTCCACAACACTGAAGCTTTCTTT
few,TRBV19,TRBJ1-1,.,CASSMWENTEAFF,TGTGCCAGTAGTATGTGGGAGAACACTGAAGCTTTCTTT
once,TRBV9,TRBJ2-2,TRBD1,CASSVDRVWTGELFF,TGTGCCAGCAGCGTTGACAGGGTTTGGACCGGGGAGCTGTTTTTT
once,TRBV28,TRBJ2-2,.,CASSPGTTGGELFF,TGTGCCAGCAGTCCCGGGACAACAGGCGGGGAGCTGTTTTTT
.,TRBV5-1,TRBJ1-2,.,CASSLAEGGAYGYTF,TGCGCCAGCAGCTTGGCCGAGGGGGGCGCCTATGGCTACACCTTC
once,TRBV27,TRBJ2-7,TRBD2,CASSFTSVAYEQYF,TGTGCCAGCAGTTTTACTAGCGTAGCCTACGAGCAGTACTTC
.,TRBV5-4,TRBJ2-7,.,CASSLDGQGNNEQYF,TGTGCCAGCAGCTTAGACGGGCAGGGAAACAACGAGCAGTACTTC
.,TRBV25-1,TRBJ2-4,.,CASSEYGPGAKNIQYF,TGTGCCAGCAGTGAATATGGCCCGGGGGCCAAAAACATTCAGTACTTC